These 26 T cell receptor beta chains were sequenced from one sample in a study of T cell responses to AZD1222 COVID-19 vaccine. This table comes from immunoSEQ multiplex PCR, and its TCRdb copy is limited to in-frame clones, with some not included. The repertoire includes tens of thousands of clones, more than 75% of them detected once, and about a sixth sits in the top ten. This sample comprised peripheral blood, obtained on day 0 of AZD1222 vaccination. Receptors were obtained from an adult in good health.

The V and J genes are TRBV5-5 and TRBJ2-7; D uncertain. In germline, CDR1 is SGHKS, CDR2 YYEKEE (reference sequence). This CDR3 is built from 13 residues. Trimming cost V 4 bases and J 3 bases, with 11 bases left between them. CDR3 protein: CASSLGPDYEQYF. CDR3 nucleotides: TGTGCCAGCAGCCTCGGGCCTGACTACGAGCAGTACTTC.

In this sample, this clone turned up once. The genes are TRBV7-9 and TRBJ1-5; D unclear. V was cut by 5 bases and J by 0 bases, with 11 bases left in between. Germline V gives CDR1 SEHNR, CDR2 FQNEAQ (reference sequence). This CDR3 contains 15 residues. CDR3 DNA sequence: TGTGCCAGCAGCCCTGGACTGGATAGCAATCAGCCCCAGCATTTT. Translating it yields CASSPGLDSNQPQHF.

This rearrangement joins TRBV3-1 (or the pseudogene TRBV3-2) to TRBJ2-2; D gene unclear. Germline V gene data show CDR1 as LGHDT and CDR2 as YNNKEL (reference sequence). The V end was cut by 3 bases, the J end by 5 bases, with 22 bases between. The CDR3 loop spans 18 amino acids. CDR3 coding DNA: TGTGCCAGCAGCCACTGGAGTACCGCTATAATGTTTACCGGGGAGCTGTTTTTT. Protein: CASSHWSTAIMFTGELFF.

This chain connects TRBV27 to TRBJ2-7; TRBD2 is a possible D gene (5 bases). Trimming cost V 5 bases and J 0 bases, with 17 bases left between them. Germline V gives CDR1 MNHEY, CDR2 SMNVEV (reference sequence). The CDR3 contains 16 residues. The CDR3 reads CASSGLPGERSYEQYF. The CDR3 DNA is TGTGCCAGCAGTGGTCTCCCCGGGGAACGCTCCTACGAGCAGTACTTC.

CDR3 sequence: CASSLVLPGGMGEAFF. As DNA, the CDR3 is TGTGCCAGCAGCTTAGTTCTCCCAGGAGGGATGGGTGAAGCTTTCTTT. This chain uses TRBV11-1 with TRBJ1-1; unclear D gene. V was shortened by 1 base and J by 7 bases, with 19 bases between the two germline ends. The CDR3 runs to 16 residues. In germline, CDR1 is SGHAT, CDR2 FQDESV (reference sequence).

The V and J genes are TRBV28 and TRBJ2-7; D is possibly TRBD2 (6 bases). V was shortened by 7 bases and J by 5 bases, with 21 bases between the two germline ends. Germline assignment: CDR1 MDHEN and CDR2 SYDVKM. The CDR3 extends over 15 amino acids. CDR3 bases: TGTGCCAGCACTTCACTAGCAGGTGGAACAGACGAGCAGTACTTC. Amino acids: CASTSLAGGTDEQYF.

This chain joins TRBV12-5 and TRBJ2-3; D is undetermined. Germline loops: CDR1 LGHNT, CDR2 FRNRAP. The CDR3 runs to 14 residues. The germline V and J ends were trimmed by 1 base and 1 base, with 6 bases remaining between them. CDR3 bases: TGTGCTAGTGGTTTGGGGAGAGGCACAGATACGCAGTATTTT. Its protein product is CASGLGRGTDTQYF.

The CDR3 protein is CASRATSGRAHGELFF. CDR3 DNA sequence: TGTGCCAGCAGAGCAACTAGCGGGAGGGCCCACGGGGAGCTGTTTTTT. The chain combines TRBV2 with TRBJ2-2; 13 bases line up with TRBD2. The CDR3 runs to 16 residues. Trimming cost V 6 bases and J 7 bases; bases outside gene matches: 8. Germline loops: CDR1 SNHLY, CDR2 FYNNEI.

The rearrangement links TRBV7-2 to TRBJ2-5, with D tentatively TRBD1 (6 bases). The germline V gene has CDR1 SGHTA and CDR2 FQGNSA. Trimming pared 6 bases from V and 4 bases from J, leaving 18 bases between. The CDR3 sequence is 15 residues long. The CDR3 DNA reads TGTGCCAGCAGTCGGACAGCAGTCGGTAGAGAGACCCAGTACTTC. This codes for CASSRTAVGRETQYF.

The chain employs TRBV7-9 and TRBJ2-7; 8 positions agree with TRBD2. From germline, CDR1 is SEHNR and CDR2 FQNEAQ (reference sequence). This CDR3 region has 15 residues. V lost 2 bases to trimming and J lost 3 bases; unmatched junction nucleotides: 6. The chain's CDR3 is CASSLLAGTGYEQYF. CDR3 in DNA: TGTGCCAGCAGCTTACTAGCGGGTACGGGCTACGAGCAGTACTTC.

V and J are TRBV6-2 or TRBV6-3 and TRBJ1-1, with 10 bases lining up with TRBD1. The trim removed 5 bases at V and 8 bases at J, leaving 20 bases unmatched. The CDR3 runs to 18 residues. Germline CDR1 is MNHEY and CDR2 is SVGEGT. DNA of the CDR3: TGTGCCAGCAGTAAACCCGGGACAGGGGCCGCATTACCCAAGGAAGCTTTCTTT. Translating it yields CASSKPGTGAALPKEAFF.

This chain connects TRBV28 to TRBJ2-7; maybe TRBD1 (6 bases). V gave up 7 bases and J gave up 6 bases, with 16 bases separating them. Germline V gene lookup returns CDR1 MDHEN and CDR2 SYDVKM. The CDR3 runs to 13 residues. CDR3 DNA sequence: TGTGCCAGCACCTACAGGGCATTGCGCGAGCAGTACTTC. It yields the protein CASTYRALREQYF.

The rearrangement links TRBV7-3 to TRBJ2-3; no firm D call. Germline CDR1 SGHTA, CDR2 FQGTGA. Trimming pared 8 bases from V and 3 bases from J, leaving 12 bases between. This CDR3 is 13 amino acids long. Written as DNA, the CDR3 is TGTGCCAGCGGCAAAGCCGGAACAGATACGCAGTATTTT. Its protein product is CASGKAGTDTQYF.

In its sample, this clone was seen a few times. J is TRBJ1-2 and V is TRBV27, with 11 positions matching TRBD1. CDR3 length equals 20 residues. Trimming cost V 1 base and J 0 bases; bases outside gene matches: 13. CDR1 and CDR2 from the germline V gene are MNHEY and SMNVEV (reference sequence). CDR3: CASSLFSVTPGQGANYGYTF. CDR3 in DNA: TGTGCCAGCAGTTTATTTAGCGTTACGCCGGGACAGGGGGCTAACTATGGCTACACCTTC.

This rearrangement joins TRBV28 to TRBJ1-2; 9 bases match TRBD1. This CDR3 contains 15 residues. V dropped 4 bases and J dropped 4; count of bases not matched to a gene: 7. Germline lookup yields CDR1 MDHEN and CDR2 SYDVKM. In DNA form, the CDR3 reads TGTGCCAGCAGTTCCCAACAGGGGGCCCCCTATGGCTACACCTTC. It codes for CASSSQQGAPYGYTF.

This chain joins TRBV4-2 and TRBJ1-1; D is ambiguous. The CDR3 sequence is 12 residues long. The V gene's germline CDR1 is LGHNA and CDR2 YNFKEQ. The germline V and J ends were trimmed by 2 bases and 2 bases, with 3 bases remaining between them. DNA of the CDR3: TGTGCCAGCAGCCAACCTAACACTGAAGCTTTCTTT. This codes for CASSQPNTEAFF.

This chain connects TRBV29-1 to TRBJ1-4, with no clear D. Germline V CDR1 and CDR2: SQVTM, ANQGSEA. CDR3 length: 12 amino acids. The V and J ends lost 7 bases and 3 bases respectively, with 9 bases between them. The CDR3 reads CSALDSNEKLFF. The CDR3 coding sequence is TGCAGCGCCTTAGACTCTAATGAAAAACTGTTTTTT.

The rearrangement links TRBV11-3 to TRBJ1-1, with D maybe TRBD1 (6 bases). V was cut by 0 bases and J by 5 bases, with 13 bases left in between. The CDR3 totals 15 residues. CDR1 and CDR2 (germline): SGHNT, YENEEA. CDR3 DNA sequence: TGTGCCAGCAGCTTAGACGGGGGGCTGGGTACTGAAGCTTTCTTT. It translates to CASSLDGGLGTEAFF.

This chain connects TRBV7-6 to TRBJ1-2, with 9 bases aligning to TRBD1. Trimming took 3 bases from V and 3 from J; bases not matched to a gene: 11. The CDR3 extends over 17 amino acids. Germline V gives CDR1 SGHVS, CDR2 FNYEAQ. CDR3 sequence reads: CASSLGPLTGGDYGYTF. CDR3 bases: TGTGCCAGCAGCTTGGGTCCCCTAACAGGGGGCGACTATGGCTACACCTTC.

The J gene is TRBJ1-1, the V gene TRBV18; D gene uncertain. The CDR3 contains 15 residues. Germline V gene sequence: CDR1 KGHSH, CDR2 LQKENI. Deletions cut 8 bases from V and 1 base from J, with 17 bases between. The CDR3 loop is CASRSREGANTEAFF. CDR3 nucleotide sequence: TGTGCCAGCAGATCGAGGGAGGGCGCGAACACTGAAGCTTTCTTT.

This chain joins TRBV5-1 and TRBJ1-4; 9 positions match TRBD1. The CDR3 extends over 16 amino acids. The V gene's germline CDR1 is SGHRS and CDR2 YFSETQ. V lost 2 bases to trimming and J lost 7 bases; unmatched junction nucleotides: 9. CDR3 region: CASSLGTGTRGEKLFF. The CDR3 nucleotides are TGCGCCAGCAGCTTAGGGACAGGGACTAGGGGTGAAAAACTGTTTTTT.

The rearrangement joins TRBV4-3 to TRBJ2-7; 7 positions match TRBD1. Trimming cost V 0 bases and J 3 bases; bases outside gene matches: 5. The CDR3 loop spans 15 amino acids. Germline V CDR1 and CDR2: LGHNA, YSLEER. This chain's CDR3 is CASSQDLAGGYEQYF. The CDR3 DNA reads TGCGCCAGCAGCCAAGATCTGGCAGGGGGCTACGAGCAGTACTTC.

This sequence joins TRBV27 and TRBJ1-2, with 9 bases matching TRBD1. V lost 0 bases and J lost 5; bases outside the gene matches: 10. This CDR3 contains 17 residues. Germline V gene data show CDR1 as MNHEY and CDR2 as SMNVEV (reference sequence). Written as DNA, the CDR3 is TGTGCCAGCAGTTTATCCCCGGGACAGGGAGGGGAATATGGCTACACCTTC. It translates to CASSLSPGQGGEYGYTF.

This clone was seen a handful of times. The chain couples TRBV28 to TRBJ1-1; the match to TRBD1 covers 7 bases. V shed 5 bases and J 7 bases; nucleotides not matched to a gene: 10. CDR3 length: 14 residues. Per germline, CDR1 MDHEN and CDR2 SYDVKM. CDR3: CASSLGTAWGEAFF. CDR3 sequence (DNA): TGTGCCAGCAGTCTAGGGACAGCCTGGGGTGAAGCTTTCTTT.

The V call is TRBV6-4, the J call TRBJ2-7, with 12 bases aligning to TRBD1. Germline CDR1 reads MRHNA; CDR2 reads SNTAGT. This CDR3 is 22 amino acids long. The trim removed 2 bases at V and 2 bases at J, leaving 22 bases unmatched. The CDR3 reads CASSDPSDPGQGARKSPYEQYF. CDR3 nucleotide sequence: TGTGCCAGCAGTGACCCATCTGATCCGGGACAGGGGGCCCGAAAAAGCCCCTACGAGCAGTACTTC.

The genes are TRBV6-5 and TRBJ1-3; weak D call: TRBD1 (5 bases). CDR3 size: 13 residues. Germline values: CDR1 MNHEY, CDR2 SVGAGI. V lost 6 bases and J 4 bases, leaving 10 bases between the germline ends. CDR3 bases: TGTGCCAGCAGGCCGGGACTGGGAAACACCATATATTTT. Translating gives CASRPGLGNTIYF.